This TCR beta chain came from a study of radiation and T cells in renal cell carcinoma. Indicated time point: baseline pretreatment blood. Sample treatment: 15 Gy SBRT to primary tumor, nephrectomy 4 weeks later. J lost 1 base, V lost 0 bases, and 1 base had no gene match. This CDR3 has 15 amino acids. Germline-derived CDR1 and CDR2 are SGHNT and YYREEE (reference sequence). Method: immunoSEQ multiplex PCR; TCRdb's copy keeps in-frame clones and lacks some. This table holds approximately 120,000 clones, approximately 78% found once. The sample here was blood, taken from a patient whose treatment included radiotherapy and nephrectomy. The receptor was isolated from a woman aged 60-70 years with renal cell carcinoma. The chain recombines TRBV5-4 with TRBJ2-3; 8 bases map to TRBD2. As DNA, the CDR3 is TGTGCCAGCAGCTTGGATAGCGGGGGCACAGATACGCAGTATTTT. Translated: CASSLDSGGTDTQYF. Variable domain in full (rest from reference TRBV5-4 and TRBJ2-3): ETGVTQSPTHLIKTRGQQVTLRCSSQSGHNTVSWYQQALGQGPQFIFQYYREEENGRGNFPPRFSGLQFPNYSSELNVNALELDDSALYLCASSLDSGGTDTQYFGPGTRLTVL.